This TCR beta chain was observed in a study of blood T cell repertoires in COVID-19. The wider study: COVID-19 samples from acute and convalescent phases originated in the United States, Italy and Spain.

This clone was seen only a few times. CDR3 size: 14 residues. Trimming at V came to 6 bases and at J to 6 bases, leaving 8 bases not matched to a gene. CDR1 is MGHRA and CDR2 is YSYEKL in the germline V gene. A case of COVID-19 had been met by exposed participants within 2 weeks before study entry. Data came from immunoSEQ multiplex PCR; TCRdb stores just in-frame clones and leaves some out. Of approximately 200,000 clones listed, about 87% are singletons. The V gene is TRBV4-1, the J gene TRBJ1-5; 7 bases are a match to TRBD1. Sequencing was performed on PBMCs or T cells enriched from blood (not recorded which). This TCR derives from a woman in her thirties who had been exposed to COVID-19. The CDR3 protein is CASRATGFGQPQHF. The CDR3 DNA reads as TGCGCCAGCAGAGCGACAGGGTTCGGTCAGCCCCAGCATTTT.